Detailed here is one T cell receptor (beta chain). Its cognate antigen is unknown. The source of the sample is a study of cytomegalovirus exposure and HLA in healthy donors. Study-wide points: CMV serostatus was the sole immune exposure data available. According to the study, 150 to 200 TCR beta chains were cytomegalovirus-associated. Later analysis suggested most CMV-associated TCR beta chains were HLA-restricted. Within an earlier analysis, most TCR beta V segments proved productive either about 87% or about 30% of the time.

Germline loops: CDR1 SGHVS, CDR2 FQNEAQ. The V gene lost 5 bases and the J gene lost 1 base, with 11 bases spanning the gap. The CDR3 runs to 14 residues. The PCR contained 60 Vbeta and 13 Jbeta primers. Produced via immunoSEQ multiplex PCR; TCRdb's table is partial and in-frame only. The sample includes 90,000 to 150,000 clones, approximately 77% of them seen just once. The sequenced sample consisted of PBMCs. The sequence came from a man aged 50 or older in good health and CMV-seropositive. The J gene is TRBJ1-1, the V gene TRBV7-8; TRBD1 might be the D (6 bases). The CDR3 region has the DNA TGTGCCAGCAGCCCGGGACATTCGAACACTGAAGCTTTCTTT. It specifies CASSPGHSNTEAFF.